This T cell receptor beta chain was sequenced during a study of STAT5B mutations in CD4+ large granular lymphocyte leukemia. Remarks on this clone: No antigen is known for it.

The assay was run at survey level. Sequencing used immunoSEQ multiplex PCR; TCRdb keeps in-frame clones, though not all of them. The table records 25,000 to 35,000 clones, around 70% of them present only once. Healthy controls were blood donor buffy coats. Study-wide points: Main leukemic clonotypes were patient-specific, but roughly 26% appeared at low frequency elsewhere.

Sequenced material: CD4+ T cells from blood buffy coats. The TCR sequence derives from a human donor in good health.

Written as DNA, the CDR3 is TGTGCCAGCAGCCAATTTACAGGGGTTAGTGGAAACACCATATATTTT. Protein product: CASSQFTGVSGNTIYF. The rearrangement uses TRBV14 and TRBJ1-3; the match to TRBD1 covers 7 bases. Germline CDR1 and CDR2: SGHDN and FVKESK. The CDR3 sequence is 16 residues long. V trimming: 2 bases; J trimming: 3 bases; junction bases outside the gene matches: 7.